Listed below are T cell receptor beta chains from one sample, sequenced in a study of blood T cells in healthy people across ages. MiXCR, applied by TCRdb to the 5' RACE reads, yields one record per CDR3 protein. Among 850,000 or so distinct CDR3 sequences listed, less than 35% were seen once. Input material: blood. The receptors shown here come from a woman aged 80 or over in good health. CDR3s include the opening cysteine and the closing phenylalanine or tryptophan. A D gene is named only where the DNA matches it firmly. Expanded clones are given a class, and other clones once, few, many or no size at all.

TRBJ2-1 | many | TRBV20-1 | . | TGCAGTGCAACCGGGACTGTGGTAGGGCAGTTCTTC | CSATGTVVGQFF
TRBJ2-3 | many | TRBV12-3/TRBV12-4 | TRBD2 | TGTGCCAGCAGTGGACTAGCGGGGGGGGTAGATACGCAGTATTTT | CASSGLAGGVDTQYF
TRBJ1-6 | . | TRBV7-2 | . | TGTGCCAGCAGCTTAGCTTCGGGCAATCATATTACCTATAATTCACCCCTCCACTTT | CASSLASGNHITYNSPLHF
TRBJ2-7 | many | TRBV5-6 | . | TGTGCCAGCAGCTTGGGACAGGCCAAGAGGGGGCAGTACTTC | CASSLGQAKRGQYF
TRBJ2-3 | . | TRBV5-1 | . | TGCGCCAGCAGCCTGTCTCAGGGCGAGGGCTTATCTAGCACAGATACGCAGTATTTT | CASSLSQGEGLSSTDTQYF
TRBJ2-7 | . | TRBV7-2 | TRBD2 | TGTGCCAGCAGCTTAGCCCCGGGACTAGCGGGGGGGGGCTCCTACAATGAGCAGTACTTC | CASSLAPGLAGGGSYNEQYF
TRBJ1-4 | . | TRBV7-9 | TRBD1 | TGTGCCAGCAGCCTACCGACAGGGGGACATGAAAAACGGTTTTTT | CASSLPTGGHEKRFF
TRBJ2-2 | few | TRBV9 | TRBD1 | TGTGCCAGCAGCGTTCAGGGGGTCGGGGAGCTGTTTTTT | CASSVQGVGELFF
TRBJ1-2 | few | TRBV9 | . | TGTGCCAGCAGCGTAGGAGGGGTTCGTACCCATATGAATGGCTACACCTTC | CASSVGGVRTHMNGYTF
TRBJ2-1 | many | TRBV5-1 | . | TGCGCCAGCAGCTTGGGACCCAGCTACAATGAGCAGTTCTTC | CASSLGPSYNEQFF
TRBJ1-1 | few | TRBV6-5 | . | TGTGCCAGCCATCCGGAGGGGCCACTGAGGAACACTGAAGCTTTCTTT | CASHPEGPLRNTEAFF
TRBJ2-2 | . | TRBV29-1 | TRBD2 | TGCAGCGTCCAGTTCGATTGGGAGGGCGGGGAGCTGTTTTTT | CSVQFDWEGGELFF
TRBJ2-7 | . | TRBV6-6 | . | TGTGCCAGCAGTTACTCCCAGGGGCTCGAGCAGTACTTC | CASSYSQGLEQYF
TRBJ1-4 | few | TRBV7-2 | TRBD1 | TGTGCCAGCAGCTTAAATAGCCCGACAGGGGGTAATGAAAAACGGTTTTTT | CASSLNSPTGGNEKRFF
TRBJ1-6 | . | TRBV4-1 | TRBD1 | TGCGCCAGCAGCCAAGGAGGGGACAGGGAGCGCGATAATTCACCCCTCCACTTT | CASSQGGDRERDNSPLHF
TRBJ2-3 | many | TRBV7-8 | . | TGTGCCAGCAGCTTAGCGGCCAGCTTCACAGATACGCAGTATTTT | CASSLAASFTDTQYF
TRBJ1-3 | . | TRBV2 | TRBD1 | TGTGCCAGCAACCGGGACAGTATCGCTGGAAACACCATATATTTT | CASNRDSIAGNTIYF
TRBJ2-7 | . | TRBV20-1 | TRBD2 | TGCAGTGCTAGCCCAGCGGGGGCCTACGAGCAGTACTTC | CSASPAGAYEQYF
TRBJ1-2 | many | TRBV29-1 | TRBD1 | TGCAGCGCGGGACAGGGAACGGGTGGCTACACCTTC | CSAGQGTGGYTF
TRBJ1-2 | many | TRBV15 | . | TGTGCCACCAGCAGAGATCAGTTTGGAGGCTACTATGGCTACACCTTC | CATSRDQFGGYYGYTF
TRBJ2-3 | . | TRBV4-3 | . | TGCGCCAGCAGCCAGATAGGTGCAGGTACGCAGTATTTT | CASSQIGAGTQYF
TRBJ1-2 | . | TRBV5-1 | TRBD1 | TGCGCCAGCAGCCCCTGGACAGGGGCCGGCTATGGCTACACCTTC | CASSPWTGAGYGYTF
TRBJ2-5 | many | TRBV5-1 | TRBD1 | TGCGCCAGCAGCGCGGGACAGGGAGGCGGCGAGACCCAGTACTTC | CASSAGQGGGETQYF
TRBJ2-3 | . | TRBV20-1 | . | TGCAGTGTTGGGGCGGTGGCCGCTACGCAGTATTTT | CSVGAVAATQYF
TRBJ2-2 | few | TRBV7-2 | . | TGTGCCAGCAGCTTAGATCCTAGCAGGGCCAACACCGGGGAGCTGTTTTTT | CASSLDPSRANTGELFF
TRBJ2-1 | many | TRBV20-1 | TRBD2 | TGCAGTGCTAGAGATCGACGACTAGCGGCCTACAATGAGCAGTTCTTC | CSARDRRLAAYNEQFF
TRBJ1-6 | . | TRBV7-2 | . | TGTGCCAGCAGCCCAAGCCGGACACCCAGGGCCCTCCACTTT | CASSPSRTPRALHF
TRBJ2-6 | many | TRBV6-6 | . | TGTGCCAGCACCCAAGGGGGCTCTGGGGCCAACGTCCTGACTTTC | CASTQGGSGANVLTF
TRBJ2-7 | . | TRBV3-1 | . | TGTGCCAGCAGCCAGGTTATTGATGGGCACGAGCAGTACTTC | CASSQVIDGHEQYF
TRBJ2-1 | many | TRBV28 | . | TGTGCCAGCAGCGGAGAGCGGCTGCTTGGGAATGAGCAGTTCTTC | CASSGERLLGNEQFF
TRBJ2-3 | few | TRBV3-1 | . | TGTGCCAGCAGCCCCCAAACAAGGGATACGCAGTATTTT | CASSPQTRDTQYF
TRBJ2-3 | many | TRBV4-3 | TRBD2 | TGCGCCAGCAGCCCCCAGCGGACTAGCGGGGCATTGGATACGCAGTATTTT | CASSPQRTSGALDTQYF
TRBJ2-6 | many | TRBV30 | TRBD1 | TGTGCCTGGGGAGGAGGTTTGGGACAGACTGGGGCCAACGTCCTGACTTTC | CAWGGGLGQTGANVLTF
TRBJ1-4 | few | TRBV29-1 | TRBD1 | TGCAGCGTACAGGGGGCAGGTGAAAAACTGTTTTTT | CSVQGAGEKLFF
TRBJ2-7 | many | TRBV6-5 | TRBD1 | TGTGCCAGCAGTTCCGGGACAGGGAAAGGCGAGCAGTACTTC | CASSSGTGKGEQYF
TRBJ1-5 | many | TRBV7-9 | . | TGTGCCAGCAGCTTTTTCAGCAATCAGCCCCAGCATTTT | CASSFFSNQPQHF
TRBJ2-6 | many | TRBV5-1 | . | TGCGCCAGCAGCTTGACCGGGACAAGGAGCTCTGGGGCCAACGTCCTGACTTTC | CASSLTGTRSSGANVLTF
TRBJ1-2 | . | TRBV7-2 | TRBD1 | TGTGCCAGCAGCTTACGGACAGGGGCACCCACGCACTATGGCTACACCTTC | CASSLRTGAPTHYGYTF
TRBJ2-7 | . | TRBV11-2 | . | TGTGCCAGCAGCTGCCCAGGGAAAAACAATGAGCAGTACTTC | CASSCPGKNNEQYF
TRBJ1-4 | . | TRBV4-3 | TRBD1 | TGCGCCAGCAGCCAAGGGGACAGGGGGCTTAATGAAAAACTGTTTTTT | CASSQGDRGLNEKLFF
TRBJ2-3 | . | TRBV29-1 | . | TGCAGCGTCACAACTAGCACAGATACGCAGTATTTT | CSVTTSTDTQYF
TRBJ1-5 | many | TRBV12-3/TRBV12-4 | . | TGTGCCAGCAGTGCCCCAGGAGGCAATCAGCCCCAGCATTTT | CASSAPGGNQPQHF
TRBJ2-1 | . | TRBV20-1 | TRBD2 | TGCAGTGCTATGAAAGCGGGAGGGAACGCTGAGCAGTTCTTC | CSAMKAGGNAEQFF
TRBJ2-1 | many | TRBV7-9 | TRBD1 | TGTGCCAGCAGCAAGATCCAAGGGGGCGCGGTAGCCTACAATGAGCAGTTCTTC | CASSKIQGGAVAYNEQFF
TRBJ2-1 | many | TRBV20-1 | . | TGCAGTGCTAGATCTCGGACAGAAGAGGGTGAGCAGTTCTTC | CSARSRTEEGEQFF
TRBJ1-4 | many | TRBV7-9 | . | TGTGCCAGCAGCTTAGGGACAGCAACTAATGAAAAACTGTTTTTT | CASSLGTATNEKLFF
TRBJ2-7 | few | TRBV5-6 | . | TGTGCCAGCAGCTCGTTGGGAAGCGCCTCCTACAATGAGCAGTACTTC | CASSSLGSASYNEQYF
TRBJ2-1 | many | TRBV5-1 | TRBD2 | TGCGCCAGCAGCTTGGAGCGGGGTGGAGATGAGCAGTTCTTC | CASSLERGGDEQFF
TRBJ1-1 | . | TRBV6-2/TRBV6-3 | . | TGTGCCAGCAGTTACCAGGTTTATAGGACTGAAGCTTTCTTT | CASSYQVYRTEAFF